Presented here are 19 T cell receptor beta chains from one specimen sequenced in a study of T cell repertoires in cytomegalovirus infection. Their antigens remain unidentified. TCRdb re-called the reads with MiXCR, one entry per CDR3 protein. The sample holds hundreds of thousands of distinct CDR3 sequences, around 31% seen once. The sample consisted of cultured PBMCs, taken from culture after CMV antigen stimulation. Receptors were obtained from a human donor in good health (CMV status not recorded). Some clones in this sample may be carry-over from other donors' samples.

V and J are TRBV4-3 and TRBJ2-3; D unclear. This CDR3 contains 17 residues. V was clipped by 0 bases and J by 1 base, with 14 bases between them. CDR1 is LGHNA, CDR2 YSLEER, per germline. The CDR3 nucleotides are TGCGCCAGCAGCCAAGAATCCACAAGGGAACGCACAGATACGCAGTATTTT. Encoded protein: CASSQESTRERTDTQYF.

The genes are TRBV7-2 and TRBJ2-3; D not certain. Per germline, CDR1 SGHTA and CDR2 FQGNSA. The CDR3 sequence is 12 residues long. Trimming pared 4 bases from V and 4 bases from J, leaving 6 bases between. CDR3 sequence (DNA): TGTGCCAGCAGCTCGACACCAGATACGCAGTATTTT. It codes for CASSSTPDTQYF.

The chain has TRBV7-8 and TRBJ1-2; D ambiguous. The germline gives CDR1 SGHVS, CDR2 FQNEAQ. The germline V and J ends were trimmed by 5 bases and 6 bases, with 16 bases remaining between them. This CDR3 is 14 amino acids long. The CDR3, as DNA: TGTGCCAGCAGCACTAGGGTGACGGGAAATGGCTACACCTTC. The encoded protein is CASSTRVTGNGYTF.

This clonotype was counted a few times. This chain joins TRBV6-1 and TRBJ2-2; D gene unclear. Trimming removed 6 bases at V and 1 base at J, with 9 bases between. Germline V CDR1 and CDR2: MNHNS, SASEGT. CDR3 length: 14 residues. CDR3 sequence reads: CASSTEWNTGELFF. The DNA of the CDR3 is TGTGCCAGCAGCACGGAGTGGAACACCGGGGAGCTGTTTTTT.

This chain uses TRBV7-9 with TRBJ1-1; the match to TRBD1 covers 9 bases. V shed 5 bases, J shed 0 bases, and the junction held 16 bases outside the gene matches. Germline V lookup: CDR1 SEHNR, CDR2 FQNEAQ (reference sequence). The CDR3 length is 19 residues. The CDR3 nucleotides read TGTGCCAGCAGCCATCACCGGGACAGGGTCAGGAGAATGAACACTGAAGCTTTCTTT. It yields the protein CASSHHRDRVRRMNTEAFF.

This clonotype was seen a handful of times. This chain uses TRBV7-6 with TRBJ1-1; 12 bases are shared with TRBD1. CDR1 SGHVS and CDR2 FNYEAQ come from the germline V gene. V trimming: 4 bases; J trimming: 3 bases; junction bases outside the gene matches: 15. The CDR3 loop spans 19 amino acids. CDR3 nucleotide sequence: TGTGCCAGCAGCTCCGGAAACCTGGGGGACAGGGGGCTGTACACTGAAGCTTTCTTT. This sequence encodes CASSSGNLGDRGLYTEAFF.

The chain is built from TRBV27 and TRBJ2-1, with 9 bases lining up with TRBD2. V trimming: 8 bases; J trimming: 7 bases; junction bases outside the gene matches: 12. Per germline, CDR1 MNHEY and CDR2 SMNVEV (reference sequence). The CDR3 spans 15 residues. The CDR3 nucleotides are TGTGCCAGCGCCAGGGCGGGAGGGCCTTTGAATGAGCAGTTCTTC. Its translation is CASARAGGPLNEQFF.

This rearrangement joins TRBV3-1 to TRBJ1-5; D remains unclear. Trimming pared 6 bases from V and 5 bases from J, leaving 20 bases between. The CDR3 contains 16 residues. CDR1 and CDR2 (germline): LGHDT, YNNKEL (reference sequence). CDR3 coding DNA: TGTGCCAGCAGTCTCCCCCGCAGGACGCAAGATCAGCCCCAGCATTTT. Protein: CASSLPRRTQDQPQHF.

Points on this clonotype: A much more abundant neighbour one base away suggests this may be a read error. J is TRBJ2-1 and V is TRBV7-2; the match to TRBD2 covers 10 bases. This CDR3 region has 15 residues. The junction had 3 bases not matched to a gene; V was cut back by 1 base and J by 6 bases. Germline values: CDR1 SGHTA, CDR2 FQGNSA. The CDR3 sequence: CASSLGPSGSNEQFF. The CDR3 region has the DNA TGTGCCAGCAGCTTAGGGCCTAGCGGGAGCAATGAGCAGTTCTTC.

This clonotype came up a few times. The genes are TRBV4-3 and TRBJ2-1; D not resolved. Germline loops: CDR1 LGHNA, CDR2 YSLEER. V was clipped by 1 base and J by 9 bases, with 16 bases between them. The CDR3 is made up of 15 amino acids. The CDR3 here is CASSQATARSTEQFF. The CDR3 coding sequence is TGCGCCAGCAGCCAAGCTACAGCCCGGAGCACTGAGCAGTTCTTC.

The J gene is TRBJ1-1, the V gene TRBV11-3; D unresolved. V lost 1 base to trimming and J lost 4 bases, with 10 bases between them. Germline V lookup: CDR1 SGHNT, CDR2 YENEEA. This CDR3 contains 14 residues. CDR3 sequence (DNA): TGTGCCAGCAGCTTAGTAAGTCGACCCACTGAAGCTTTCTTT. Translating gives CASSLVSRPTEAFF.

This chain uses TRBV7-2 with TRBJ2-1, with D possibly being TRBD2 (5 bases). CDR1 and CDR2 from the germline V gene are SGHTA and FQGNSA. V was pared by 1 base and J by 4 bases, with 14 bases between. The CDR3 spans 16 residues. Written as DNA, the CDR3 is TGTGCCAGCAGCTTAGATACCGGACTCACGTACAATGAGCAGTTCTTC. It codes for CASSLDTGLTYNEQFF. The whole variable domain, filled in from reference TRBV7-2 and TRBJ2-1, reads GAGVSQSPSNKVTEKGKDVELRCDPISGHTALYWYRQSLGQGLEFLIYFQGNSAPDKSGLPSDRFSAERTGGSVSTLTIQRTQQEDSAVYLCASSLDTGLTYNEQFFGPGTRLTVL.

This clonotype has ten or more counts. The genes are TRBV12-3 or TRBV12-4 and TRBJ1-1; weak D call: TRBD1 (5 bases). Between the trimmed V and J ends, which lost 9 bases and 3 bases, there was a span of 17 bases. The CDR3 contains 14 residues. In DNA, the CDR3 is TGTGCCAGTCAGAGGGATTGGGGGTACACTGAAGCTTTCTTT. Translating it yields CASQRDWGYTEAFF.

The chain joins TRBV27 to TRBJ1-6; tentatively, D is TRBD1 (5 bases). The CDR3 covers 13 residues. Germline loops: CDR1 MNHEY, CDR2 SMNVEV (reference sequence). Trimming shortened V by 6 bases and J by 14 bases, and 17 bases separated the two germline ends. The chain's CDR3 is CASSLRGGQALHF. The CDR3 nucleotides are TGTGCCAGCAGCCTAAGGGGTGGTCAGGCCCTCCACTTT.

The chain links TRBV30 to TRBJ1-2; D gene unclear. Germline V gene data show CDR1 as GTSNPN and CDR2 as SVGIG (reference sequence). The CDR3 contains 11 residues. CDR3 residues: CGAEGYYGYTF. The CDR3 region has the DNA TGTGGGGCGGAAGGGTACTATGGCTACACCTTC.

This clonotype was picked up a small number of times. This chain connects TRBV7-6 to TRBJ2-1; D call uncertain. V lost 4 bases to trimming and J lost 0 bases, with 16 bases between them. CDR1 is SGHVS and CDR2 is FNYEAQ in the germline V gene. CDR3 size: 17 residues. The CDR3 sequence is CASSSPPAGNSYNEQFF. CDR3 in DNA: TGTGCCAGCAGCTCCCCCCCGGCTGGAAACTCCTACAATGAGCAGTTCTTC.

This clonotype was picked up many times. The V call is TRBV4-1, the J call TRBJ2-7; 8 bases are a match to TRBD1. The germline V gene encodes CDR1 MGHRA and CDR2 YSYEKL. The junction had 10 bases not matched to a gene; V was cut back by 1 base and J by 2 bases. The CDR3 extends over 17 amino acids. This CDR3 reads CASSQVGTGGSPYEQYF. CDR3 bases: TGCGCCAGCAGCCAAGTTGGGACAGGAGGGTCCCCCTACGAGCAGTACTTC.

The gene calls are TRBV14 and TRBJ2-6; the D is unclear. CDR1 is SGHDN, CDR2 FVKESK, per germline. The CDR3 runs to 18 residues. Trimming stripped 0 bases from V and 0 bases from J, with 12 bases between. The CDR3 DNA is TGTGCCAGCAGCCAAGATTTTGGACCGTTCTCTGGGGCCAACGTCCTGACTTTC. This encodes CASSQDFGPFSGANVLTF.

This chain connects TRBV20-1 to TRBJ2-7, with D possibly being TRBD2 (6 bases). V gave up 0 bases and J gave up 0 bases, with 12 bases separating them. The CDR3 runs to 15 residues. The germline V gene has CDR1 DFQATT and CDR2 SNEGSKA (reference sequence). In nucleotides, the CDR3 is TGCAGTGCTAGAGAATCGGGGGAGCCCTCCTACGAGCAGTACTTC. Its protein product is CSARESGEPSYEQYF.